What follows are 10 T cell receptor beta chains derived from one specimen sequenced in a study of T cells in tuberculosis. Time point indicated: new active TB diagnosis, blood taken before or within 7 days of starting treatment. TCRdb's table, derived via immunoSEQ multiplex PCR, lists solely in-frame clones and lacks some. Among some 30,000 clones listed, roughly 83% were seen once. Sequenced here: PBMCs, sampled at tuberculosis diagnosis. These receptors originate from an adult with tuberculosis.

V is TRBV10-3 and J is TRBJ2-7, with 10 bases lining up with TRBD1. Germline V gene sequence: CDR1 ENHRY, CDR2 SYGVKD. The CDR3 spans 16 residues. V lost 5 bases and J lost 7; bases outside the gene matches: 14. The CDR3 sequence: CAISLGLGTGAWEQYF. CDR3 in DNA: TGTGCCATCAGTTTGGGCCTCGGGACAGGGGCGTGGGAGCAGTACTTC.

The V gene is TRBV11-2, the J gene TRBJ2-6; 8 bases match TRBD2. Germline lookup yields CDR1 SGHAT and CDR2 FQNNGV. The CDR3 has 16 amino acids. J gave up 1 base and V 4 bases, and 3 bases lay outside the gene matches. Written as DNA, the CDR3 is TGTGCCAGCAGCTCCTTAGCGGGATCTGGGGCCAACGTCCTGACTTTC. Protein: CASSSLAGSGANVLTF.

The rearrangement links TRBV7-2 to TRBJ1-1; D is ambiguous. The CDR3 contains 14 residues. Trimming stripped 5 bases from V and 3 bases from J, with 13 bases between. CDR1 is SGHTA, CDR2 FQGNSA, per germline. The CDR3 sequence is CASSPGGRHTEAFF. The CDR3 DNA follows: TGTGCCAGCAGCCCAGGAGGGCGGCACACTGAAGCTTTCTTT.

The CDR3 DNA follows: TGCGCCAGCAGCTTGCGGGCAACGGGAGGGACCCATGGCTACACCTTC. It specifies CASSLRATGGTHGYTF. The gene calls are TRBV5-1 and TRBJ1-2; D perhaps matches TRBD1 (5 bases). The CDR3 has 16 amino acids. Per the germline V gene, CDR1 is SGHRS and CDR2 is YFSETQ. The V and J ends lost 1 base and 6 bases respectively, with 19 bases between them.

V gene TRBV19 combines with J gene TRBJ1-3; D is perhaps TRBD1 (6 bases). Germline CDR1 reads LNHDA; CDR2 reads SQIVND (reference sequence). V gave up 8 bases and J gave up 0 bases, with 11 bases separating them. This CDR3 comprises 14 residues. This chain's CDR3 is CASCTGSSGNTIYF. The CDR3 DNA reads TGTGCCAGTTGCACAGGGAGCTCTGGAAACACCATATATTTT.

The chain carries TRBV6-9 and TRBJ2-6; maybe TRBD1 (5 bases). V lost 2 bases and J lost 0, with 5 bases in between. Per germline, CDR1 MNHGY and CDR2 SVAAGI. This CDR3 region has 15 residues. This chain's CDR3 is CASSYTGSGANVLTF. The CDR3 DNA reads as TGTGCCAGCAGTTATACAGGCTCTGGGGCCAACGTCCTGACTTTC.

The rearrangement links TRBV5-3 to TRBJ2-6, with 10 bases fitting TRBD2. TRBV5-3 is marked as an open reading frame, function uncertain. The CDR3 length is 18 residues. Trimming took 6 bases from V and 1 from J; bases not matched to a gene: 10. The CDR3, as DNA: TGTGCCAGAAACCTCCCTAGCGGGAGAACTTCTGGGGCCAACGTCCTGACTTTC. Translating gives CARNLPSGRTSGANVLTF.

The rearrangement uses TRBV5-4 and TRBJ1-2; a possible D gene is TRBD1 (5 bases). The CDR3 totals 14 residues. V dropped 0 bases and J dropped 8 bases, with 14 bases sitting between them. Germline V gene sequence: CDR1 SGHNT, CDR2 YYREEE (reference sequence). CDR3 coding DNA: TGTGCCAGCAGCTTGGTGTCAGGGTCCGGCGGCTACACCTTC. It encodes CASSLVSGSGGYTF.

The V and J genes are TRBV7-9 and TRBJ1-2, with D possibly being TRBD1 (5 bases). Germline values: CDR1 SEHNR, CDR2 FQNEAQ (reference sequence). Trimming took off 5 bases at V and 0 bases at J, with 16 bases between the two ends. The CDR3 totals 16 residues. The CDR3 loop is CASSPRGGKTNYGYTF. The CDR3 coding sequence is TGTGCCAGCAGCCCAAGGGGAGGGAAAACTAACTATGGCTACACCTTC.

With respect to this clone: The junction departs from germline at one end; a sequencing error may be responsible. The CDR3 sequence: CASSLGGLTYEQYF. In DNA form, the CDR3 reads TGTGCCAGCAGTTTGGGAGGGTTGACCTACGAGCAGTACTTC. The V and J genes are TRBV5-4 and TRBJ2-7; 7 bases are shared with TRBD2. The CDR3 is made up of 14 amino acids. Per the germline V gene, CDR1 is SGHNT and CDR2 is YYREEE (reference sequence).